These 9 T cell receptor beta chains originate from one sample sequenced in a study of shared clonotypes between healthy human individuals. The protocol was immunoSEQ multiplex PCR, while the TCRdb copy is restricted to in-frame clones and leaves out a portion. The data show about 110,000 clones, with about 71% seen just once and approximately 25% held by the top ten. Sequencing was done on a sample of memory CD8+ T cells sorted from blood. Stated subset: CD45RO+ cells pooled with CCR7-negative TemRA cells. The receptors here all came from a woman aged 25 to 39 in good health.

This chain connects TRBV7-6 to TRBJ2-3; D gene uncertain. The germline CDR1 and CDR2 sequences are SGHVS and FNYEAQ. This CDR3 spans 13 amino acids. Trimming stripped 2 bases from V and 3 bases from J, with 6 bases between. As DNA, the CDR3 is TGTGCCAGCAGCTTATTTCAGACAGATACGCAGTATTTT. Protein product: CASSLFQTDTQYF. Full variable domain (remainder filled in from reference TRBV7-6 and TRBJ2-3): GAGVSQSPRYKVTKRGQDVALRCDPISGHVSLYWYRQALGQGPEFLTYFNYEAQQDKSGLPNDRFSAERPEGSISTLTIQRTEQRDSAMYRCASSLFQTDTQYFGPGTRLTVL.

The chain carries TRBV19 and TRBJ1-5; TRBD1 matches 9 bases. The length of the CDR3 is 16 residues. J gave up 2 bases and V 5 bases, and 7 bases lay outside the gene matches. From germline, CDR1 is LNHDA and CDR2 SQIVND (reference sequence). For the CDR3, the DNA is TGTGCCAGTAGTTACAGGACAGGGGCCGGCAATCAGCCCCAGCATTTT. Translation gives CASSYRTGAGNQPQHF. The variable domain in full, with the rest retrieved from reference TRBV19 and TRBJ1-5, is DGGITQSPKYLFRKEGQNVTLSCEQNLNHDAMYWYRQDPGQGLRLIYYSQIVNDFQKGDIAEGYSVSREKKESFPLTVTSAQKNPTAFYLCASSYRTGAGNQPQHFGDGTRLSIL.

The chain combines TRBV15 with TRBJ2-1, with 10 bases aligning to TRBD2. Germline trimming cut 2 bases from V and 9 bases from J; bases unmatched to any gene: 4. The CDR3 loop spans 14 amino acids. CDR1 is LNHNV, CDR2 YYDKDF, per germline (reference sequence). CDR3 bases: TGTGCCACCAGCAGAACACTAGCGGGACGTGAGCAGTTCTTC. Its protein is CATSRTLAGREQFF.

The CDR3 spells CAISESSPGRNYGYTF. CDR3 coding DNA: TGTGCCATCAGTGAGTCGTCCCCGGGTCGAAACTATGGCTACACCTTC. The chain couples TRBV10-3 to TRBJ1-2, with no clear D. The V end lost 0 bases, the J end lost 2 bases, and 13 bases lay between the germline ends. Germline CDR1 reads ENHRY; CDR2 reads SYGVKD. This CDR3 spans 16 amino acids.

The chain recombines TRBV7-8 with TRBJ2-1; tentative D call: TRBD1 (6 bases). The CDR3 is made up of 16 amino acids. Trimming left V 0 bases short and J 2 bases short, with 11 bases between. Germline CDR1 reads SGHVS; CDR2 reads FQNEAQ. The CDR3 nucleotides are TGTGCCAGCAGCTTAGCGAGGGGACACGCCTACAATGAGCAGTTCTTC. Translation: CASSLARGHAYNEQFF.

The gene calls are TRBV18 and TRBJ2-7; 7 bases match TRBD1. The CDR3 loop spans 13 amino acids. Germline V gene lookup returns CDR1 KGHSH and CDR2 LQKENI. V lost 5 bases, J lost 4 bases, and 5 bases stayed unmatched. The CDR3 coding sequence is TGTGCCAGCTCATCGGGACAGCGTTACGAGCAGTACTTC. Translated: CASSSGQRYEQYF.

The chain couples TRBV2 to TRBJ2-3; D not certain. V lost 8 bases and J lost 1, with 7 bases in between. CDR1 is SNHLY, CDR2 FYNNEI, per germline. The CDR3 runs to 12 residues. CDR3 sequence: CASRMGTDTQYF. CDR3 bases: TGTGCCAGCCGGATGGGCACAGATACGCAGTATTTT.

This clone was detected ten times or more. This sequence joins TRBV6-4 and TRBJ2-3; D perhaps matches TRBD2 (5 bases). The CDR3 consists of 13 residues. CDR1 is MRHNA and CDR2 is SNTAGT in the germline V gene. The V and J ends lost 2 bases and 5 bases respectively, with 8 bases between them. CDR3 DNA sequence: TGTGCCAGCAGTGACGGGGAGAAAGATACGCAGTATTTT. This codes for CASSDGEKDTQYF.

This chain links TRBV27 with TRBJ2-7, with D maybe TRBD1 (6 bases). V lost 2 bases and J 4 bases, leaving 21 bases between the germline ends. The CDR3 sequence is 17 residues long. Germline V CDR1 and CDR2: MNHEY, SMNVEV (reference sequence). The CDR3 DNA is TGTGCCAGCAGTTTACCGGGGATGACAGGTATATTTTACGAGCAGTACTTC. It translates to CASSLPGMTGIFYEQYF.